Listed below are T cell receptor beta chains from one sample, sequenced in a study of T cell changes during pregnancy in multiple sclerosis. Using immunoSEQ multiplex PCR, the repertoire was profiled, and TCRdb retains in-frame clones only, with some absent. Of 36,000 or so clones in the sample, around 89% were seen once. The specimen was CD4+ T cells from peripheral blood mononuclear cells, collected in the first trimester of pregnancy. The source of these receptors is a female donor with multiple sclerosis, enrolled in a pregnancy study. CDR3s include the opening cysteine and the closing phenylalanine or tryptophan. D genes are given only for firm matches. Clone size is not always given. Where it is, it says once, few, many or a class for expanded clones.

V	D	J	length	size	DNA	CDR3
TRBV6-1	TRBD2	TRBJ2-7	14	NA	TGTGCCAGCAGGGGGACTAGCGGGAGCCACGAGCAGTACTTC	CASRGTSGSHEQYF
TRBV6-5	TRBD1	TRBJ1-4	16	NA	TGTGCCAGCAGTTACTCGACGTATCCTCTTCTACAGGGGCTGTTTTTT	CASSYSTYPLLQGLFF
TRBV6-1	NA	TRBJ1-1	17	NA	TGTGCCAGCAGTGAAATCGTCCCCGGGGGTATGAGTACTGAAGCTTTCTTT	CASSEIVPGGMSTEAFF
TRBV7-3	NA	TRBJ2-7	15	once	TGTGCCGGCTTCCTCAGGTGTGGATGGCCCTACGAGCAGTACTTC	CAGFLRCGWPYEQYF
TRBV9	NA	TRBJ2-3	16	NA	TGTGCCAGCAGCCCAGTAGGAGGGCGCCTGGGAGATACGCAGTATTTT	CASSPVGGRLGDTQYF
TRBV5-1	NA	TRBJ1-1	17	NA	TGCGCCAGCAGCTTGGCCACAGGTCTGAAAATGAACACTGAAGCTTTCTTT	CASSLATGLKMNTEAFF
TRBV15	NA	TRBJ2-3	16	once	TGTGCCACCAGCAGAGCAATCGGAGGGGGCGGAGATACGCAGTATTTT	CATSRAIGGGGDTQYF
TRBV2	NA	TRBJ1-2	13	NA	TGTGCCAGCAGCACCGGGACTGTCTATGGCTACACCTTC	CASSTGTVYGYTF
TRBV10-3	NA	TRBJ1-2	15	NA	TGTGCCATCACGGAGGTCGTAGGCAGCACTTCGGACTACACCTTC	CAITEVVGSTSDYTF
TRBV10-3	TRBD1	TRBJ1-2	12	NA	TGTGCCATCAGTGGGACAGGCGATGGCTACACCTTC	CAISGTGDGYTF
TRBV5-5	NA	TRBJ2-7	17	NA	TGTGCCAGCAGCACTTGGGACAGCGCGGGGGGCTCCTACGAGCAGTACTTC	CASSTWDSAGGSYEQYF
TRBV30	TRBD1	TRBJ1-5	14	NA	TGTGCCTGGAGCTTGGGACAGGGAGGTCAGCCCCAGCATTTT	CAWSLGQGGQPQHF
TRBV27	TRBD1	TRBJ2-3	15	NA	TGTGCCAGCAGTTTGAGACAGGGGCTTCCAGATACGCAGTATTTT	CASSLRQGLPDTQYF
TRBV2	NA	TRBJ1-1	15	NA	TGTGCCTACGGGGAGGGGCCCGGGGCCACCACTGAAGCTTTCTTT	CAYGEGPGATTEAFF
TRBV18	NA	TRBJ1-6	13	NA	TGTGCCAGCTCACCGGGGCCCAATTCACCCCTCCACTTT	CASSPGPNSPLHF
TRBV19	TRBD1	TRBJ2-7	17	NA	TGTGCCAGTAGTACCGGTCAGGGGGCGATCCTCGGGCCCGAGCAGTACTTC	CASSTGQGAILGPEQYF
TRBV19	NA	TRBJ1-6	16	NA	TGTGCCAGTAGTATGGGGGGGACCACCGAGATGACACCCCTCCACTTT	CASSMGGTTEMTPLHF
TRBV6-5	TRBD2	TRBJ2-1	15	NA	TGTGCCAGTATTCACCCGGGACTAGCGGGAGATGAGCAGTTCTTC	CASIHPGLAGDEQFF
TRBV2	TRBD2	TRBJ2-3	15	NA	TGTGCCAGCAGCCTGACTAGCGGGGGGGCAGATACGCAGTATTTT	CASSLTSGGADTQYF
TRBV5-1	TRBD1	TRBJ2-7	14	NA	TGCGCCAGCAGCTTGGGGACAGGGTTCTACGAGCAGTACTTC	CASSLGTGFYEQYF
TRBV5-6	NA	TRBJ1-1	17	NA	TGTGCCAGCAGCTCCTGGGGCAGCCGTTACATGAACACTGAAGCTTTCTTT	CASSSWGSRYMNTEAFF
TRBV19	NA	TRBJ1-4	14	NA	TGTGCCAGTAGTACCTTGGACACGAATGAAAAACTGTTTTTT	CASSTLDTNEKLFF
TRBV28	NA	TRBJ2-1	15	NA	TGTGCCAGCAGTTTATCTGGGCAGGGTACAATTGAGCAGTTCTTC	CASSLSGQGTIEQFF
TRBV7-2	NA	TRBJ2-1	15	NA	TGTGCCAGCAGCTCCCGCGGAATCTCGTACAATGAGCAGTTCTTC	CASSSRGISYNEQFF
TRBV4-1	TRBD1	TRBJ2-3	16	NA	TGCGCCAGCAGCCCGAGGGACAGGGTAGCGACAGATACGCAGTATTTT	CASSPRDRVATDTQYF
TRBV15	NA	TRBJ2-2	16	NA	TGTGCCACCAGCAGAGAAGCGGACGGAAACACCGGGGAGCTGTTTTTT	CATSREADGNTGELFF
TRBV5-6	TRBD1	TRBJ1-2	16	NA	TGTGCCAGCAGCTTCTCGGGACAGGGGAATATCTATGGCTACACCTTC	CASSFSGQGNIYGYTF
TRBV19	TRBD2	TRBJ2-7	15	NA	TGTGCCAGCAGGCCGGTAGCGGGGGCGGCCTACGAGCAGTACTTC	CASRPVAGAAYEQYF
TRBV7-8	NA	TRBJ2-7	13	NA	TGTGCCAGCAGCTCTGGACTGGCCTACGAGCAGTACTTC	CASSSGLAYEQYF
TRBV5-1	TRBD2	TRBJ2-7	16	NA	TGCGCCAGCAGCTCTGGACTAGCGGGATTCTCCTACGAGCAGTACTTC	CASSSGLAGFSYEQYF
TRBV6-1	TRBD1	TRBJ1-5	14	NA	TGTGCCAGCAGTCGTGACAGGGGAGATCAGCCCCAGCATTTT	CASSRDRGDQPQHF
TRBV5-1	TRBD2	TRBJ2-2	16	NA	TGCGCCACTCGTTTATATTGGGAGGGAACCACCGGGGAGCTGTTTTTT	CATRLYWEGTTGELFF
TRBV6-6	NA	TRBJ2-2	13	NA	TGTGCCAGCAGTACGGTCCAAACCGGGGAGCTGTTTTTT	CASSTVQTGELFF
TRBV18	TRBD1	TRBJ1-2	15	NA	TGTGCCAGCTCCCCAGCAATCGACAGGGAGTATGGCTACACCTTC	CASSPAIDREYGYTF
TRBV5-1	NA	TRBJ2-7	12	NA	TGCGCCAGCAGCCAAGGACAGAAAGGGCAGTACTTC	CASSQGQKGQYF
TRBV5-4	NA	TRBJ2-5	15	NA	TGTGCCAGCAGCTTGGTAGGGGGTGCACAAGAGACCCAGTACTTC	CASSLVGGAQETQYF
TRBV19	NA	TRBJ1-5	14	NA	TGTGCCAGTATTAGAGCAGGGGGCAATCAGCCCCAGCATTTT	CASIRAGGNQPQHF